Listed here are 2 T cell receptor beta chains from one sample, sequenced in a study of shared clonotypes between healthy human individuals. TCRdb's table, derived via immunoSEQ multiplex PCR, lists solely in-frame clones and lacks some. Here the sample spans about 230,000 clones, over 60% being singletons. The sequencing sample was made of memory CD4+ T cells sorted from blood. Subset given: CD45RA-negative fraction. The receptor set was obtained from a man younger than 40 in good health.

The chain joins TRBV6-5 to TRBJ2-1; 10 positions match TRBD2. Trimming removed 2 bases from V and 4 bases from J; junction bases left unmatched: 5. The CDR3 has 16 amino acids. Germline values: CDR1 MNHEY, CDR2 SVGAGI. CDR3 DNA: TGTGCCAGCAGTTACGGCCGGACTAGCGGATACAATGAGCAGTTCTTC. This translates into CASSYGRTSGYNEQFF.

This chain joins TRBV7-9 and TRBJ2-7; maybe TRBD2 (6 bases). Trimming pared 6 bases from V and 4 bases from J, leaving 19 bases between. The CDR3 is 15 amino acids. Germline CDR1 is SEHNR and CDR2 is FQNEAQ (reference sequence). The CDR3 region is CASRPRGRDRYEQYF. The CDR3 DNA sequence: TGTGCCAGCAGACCCCGCGGGCGGGACCGGTACGAGCAGTACTTC.